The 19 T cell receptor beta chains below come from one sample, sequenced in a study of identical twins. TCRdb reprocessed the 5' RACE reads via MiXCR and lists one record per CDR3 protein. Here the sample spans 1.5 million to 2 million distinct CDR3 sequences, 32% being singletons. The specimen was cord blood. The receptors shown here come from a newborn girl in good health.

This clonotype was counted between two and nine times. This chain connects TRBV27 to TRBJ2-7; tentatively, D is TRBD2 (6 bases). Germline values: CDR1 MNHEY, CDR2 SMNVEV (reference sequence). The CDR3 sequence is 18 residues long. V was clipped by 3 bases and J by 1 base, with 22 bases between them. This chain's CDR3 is CASSFRPPGLLKSYEQYF. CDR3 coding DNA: TGTGCCAGCAGTTTCCGCCCCCCGGGACTGCTAAAGTCCTACGAGCAGTACTTC.

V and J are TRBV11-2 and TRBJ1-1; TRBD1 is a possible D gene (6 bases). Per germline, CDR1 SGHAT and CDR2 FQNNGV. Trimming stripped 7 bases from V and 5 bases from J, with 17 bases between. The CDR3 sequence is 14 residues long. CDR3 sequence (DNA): TGTGCCAGCATGGGCCTGGGGGCGCGAACTGAAGCTTTCTTT. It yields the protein CASMGLGARTEAFF.

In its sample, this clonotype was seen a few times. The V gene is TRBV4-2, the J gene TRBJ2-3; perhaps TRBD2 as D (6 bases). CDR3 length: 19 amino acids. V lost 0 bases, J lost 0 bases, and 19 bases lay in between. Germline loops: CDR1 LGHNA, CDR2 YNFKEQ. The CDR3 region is CASSQEKKPREYSTDTQYF. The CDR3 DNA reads TGTGCCAGCAGCCAAGAGAAGAAACCCCGGGAGTATAGCACAGATACGCAGTATTTT.

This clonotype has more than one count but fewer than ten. The CDR3 DNA reads TGTGCCAGCAGCCTGGACGCTCTTAACTATGGCTACACCTTC. It specifies CASSLDALNYGYTF. This rearrangement joins TRBV13 to TRBJ1-2; D remains ambiguous. This CDR3 contains 14 residues. CDR1 PRHDT and CDR2 FYEKMQ come from the germline V gene (reference sequence). Trimming pared 5 bases from V and 1 base from J, leaving 11 bases between.

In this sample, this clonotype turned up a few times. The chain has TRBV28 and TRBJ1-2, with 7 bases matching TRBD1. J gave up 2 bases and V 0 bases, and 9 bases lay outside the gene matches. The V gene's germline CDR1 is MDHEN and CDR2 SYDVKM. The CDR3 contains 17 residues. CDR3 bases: TGTGCCAGCAGTTTATGGCTGACAGGGACCGCCAACTATGGCTACACCTTC. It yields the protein CASSLWLTGTANYGYTF.

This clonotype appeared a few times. In nucleotides, the CDR3 is TGTGCCAGCAGCTTAAACCGGAGAATCGAATACAATGAGCAGTTCTTC. Its protein product is CASSLNRRIEYNEQFF. The chain has TRBV11-2 and TRBJ2-1; D not certain. Between the trimmed V and J ends, which lost 2 bases and 4 bases, there was a span of 15 bases. There are 16 residues in the CDR3. Germline CDR1 reads SGHAT; CDR2 reads FQNNGV.

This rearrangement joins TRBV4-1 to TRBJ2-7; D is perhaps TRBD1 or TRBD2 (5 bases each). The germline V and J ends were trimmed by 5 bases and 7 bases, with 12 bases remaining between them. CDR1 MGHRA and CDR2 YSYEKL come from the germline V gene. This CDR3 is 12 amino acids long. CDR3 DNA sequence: TGCGCCAGCAGCAAATGGGGGAATGAGCAGTACTTC. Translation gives CASSKWGNEQYF.

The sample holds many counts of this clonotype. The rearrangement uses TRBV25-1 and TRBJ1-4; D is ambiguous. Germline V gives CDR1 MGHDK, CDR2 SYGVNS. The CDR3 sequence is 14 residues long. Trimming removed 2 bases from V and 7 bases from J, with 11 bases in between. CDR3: CASSERIKGEKLFF. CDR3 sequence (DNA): TGTGCCAGCAGTGAACGAATTAAGGGTGAAAAACTGTTTTTT.

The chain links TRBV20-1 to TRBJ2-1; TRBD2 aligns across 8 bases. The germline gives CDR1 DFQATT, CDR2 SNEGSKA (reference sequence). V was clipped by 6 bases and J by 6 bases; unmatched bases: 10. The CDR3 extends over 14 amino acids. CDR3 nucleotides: TGCAGTGCCCAGACCGGCGGGAGGATCAATGAGCAGTTCTTC. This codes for CSAQTGGRINEQFF.

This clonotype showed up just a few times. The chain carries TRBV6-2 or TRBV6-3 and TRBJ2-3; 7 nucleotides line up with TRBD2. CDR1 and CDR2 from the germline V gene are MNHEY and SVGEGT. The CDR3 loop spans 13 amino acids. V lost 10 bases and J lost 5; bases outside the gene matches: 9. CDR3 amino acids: CATFFPGGDTQYF. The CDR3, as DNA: TGTGCCACCTTCTTCCCGGGGGGAGATACGCAGTATTTT.

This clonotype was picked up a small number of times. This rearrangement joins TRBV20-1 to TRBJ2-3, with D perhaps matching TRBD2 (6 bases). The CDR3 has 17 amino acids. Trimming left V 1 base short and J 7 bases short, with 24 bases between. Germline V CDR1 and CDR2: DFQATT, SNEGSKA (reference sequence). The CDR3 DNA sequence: TGCAGTGCTAGAGGCGTTGGGCCCTCTAGCGTCTCACATACGCAGTATTTT. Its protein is CSARGVGPSSVSHTQYF.

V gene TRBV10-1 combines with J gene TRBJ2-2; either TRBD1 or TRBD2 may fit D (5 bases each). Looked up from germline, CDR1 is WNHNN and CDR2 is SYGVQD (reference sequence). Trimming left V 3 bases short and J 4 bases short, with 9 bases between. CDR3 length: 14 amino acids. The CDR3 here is CASSDWGSTGELFF. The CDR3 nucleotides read TGCGCCAGCAGTGATTGGGGGAGCACCGGGGAGCTGTTTTTT.

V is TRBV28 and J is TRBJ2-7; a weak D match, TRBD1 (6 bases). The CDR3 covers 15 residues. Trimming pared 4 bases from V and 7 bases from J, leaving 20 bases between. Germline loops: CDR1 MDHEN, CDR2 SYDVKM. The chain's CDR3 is CASSSPTGQLREQYF. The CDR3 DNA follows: TGTGCCAGCAGTTCTCCGACGGGACAACTCAGAGAGCAGTACTTC.

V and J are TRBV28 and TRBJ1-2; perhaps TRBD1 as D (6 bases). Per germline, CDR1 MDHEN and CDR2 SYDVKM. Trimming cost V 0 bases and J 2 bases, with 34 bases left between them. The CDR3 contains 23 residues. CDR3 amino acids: CASSLWGVGRSLNGPTGNYGYTF. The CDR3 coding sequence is TGTGCCAGCAGTTTATGGGGCGTGGGTCGGTCCCTAAATGGGCCCACAGGGAACTATGGCTACACCTTC.

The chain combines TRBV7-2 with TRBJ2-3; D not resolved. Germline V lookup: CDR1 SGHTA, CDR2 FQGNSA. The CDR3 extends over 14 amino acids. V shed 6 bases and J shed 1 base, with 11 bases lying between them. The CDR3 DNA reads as TGTGCCAGCAGGGCGGCCCTACGCACAGATACGCAGTATTTT. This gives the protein CASRAALRTDTQYF.

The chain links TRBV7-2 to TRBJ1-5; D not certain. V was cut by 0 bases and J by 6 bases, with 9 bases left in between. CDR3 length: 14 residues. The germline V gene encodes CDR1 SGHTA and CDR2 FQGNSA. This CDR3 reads CASSLAGMGQPQHF. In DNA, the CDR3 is TGTGCCAGCAGCTTAGCAGGGATGGGTCAGCCCCAGCATTTT.

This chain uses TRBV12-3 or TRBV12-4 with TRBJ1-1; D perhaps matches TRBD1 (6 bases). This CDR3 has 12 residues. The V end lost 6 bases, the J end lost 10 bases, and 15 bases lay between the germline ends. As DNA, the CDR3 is TGTGCCAGCAGCCCGTTAGGGACAAGAGCTTTCTTT. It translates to CASSPLGTRAFF.

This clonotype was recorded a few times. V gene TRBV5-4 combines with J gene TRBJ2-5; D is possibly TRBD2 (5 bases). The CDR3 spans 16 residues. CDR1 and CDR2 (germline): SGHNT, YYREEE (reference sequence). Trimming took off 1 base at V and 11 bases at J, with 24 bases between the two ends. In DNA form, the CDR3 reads TGTGCCAGCAGCTTGTTAGTTCGTCAGCGGACGAATGAGCAGTACTTC. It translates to CASSLLVRQRTNEQYF.

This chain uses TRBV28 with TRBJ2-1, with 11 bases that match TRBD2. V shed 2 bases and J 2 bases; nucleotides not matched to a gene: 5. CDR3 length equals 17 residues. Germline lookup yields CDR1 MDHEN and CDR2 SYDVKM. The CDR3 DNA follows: TGTGCCAGCAGTTTAATCCTAGCGGGAGGCCCCTACAATGAGCAGTTCTTC. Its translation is CASSLILAGGPYNEQFF.